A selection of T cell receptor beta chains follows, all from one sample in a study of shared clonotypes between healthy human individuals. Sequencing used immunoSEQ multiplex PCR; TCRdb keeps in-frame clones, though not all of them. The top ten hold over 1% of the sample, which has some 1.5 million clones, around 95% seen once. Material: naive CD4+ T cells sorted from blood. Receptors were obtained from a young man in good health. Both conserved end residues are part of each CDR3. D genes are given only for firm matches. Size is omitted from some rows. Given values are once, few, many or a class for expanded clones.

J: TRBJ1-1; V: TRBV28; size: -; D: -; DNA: TGTGCCAGCAGGACCCCCGGGGGTACGGGACTTGCTTTCTTT; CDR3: CASRTPGGTGLAFF
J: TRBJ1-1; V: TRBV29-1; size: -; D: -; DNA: TGCAGCGCTGCAGGACGGGCCACCTCCACTGAAGCTTTCTTT; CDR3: CSAAGRATSTEAFF
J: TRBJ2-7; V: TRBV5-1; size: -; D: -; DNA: TGCGCCAGCAGCTTGGAGGTATTCTACGAGCAGTACTTC; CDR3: CASSLEVFYEQYF
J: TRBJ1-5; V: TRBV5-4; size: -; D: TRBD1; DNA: TGTGCCAGCAGCTTCTCAGGGGGCAGGGGTCACAATCAGCCCCAGCATTTT; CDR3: CASSFSGGRGHNQPQHF
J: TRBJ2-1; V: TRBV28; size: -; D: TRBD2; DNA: TGTGCCAGCAGTTTATACGGGAGGACCTACAATGAGCAGTTCTTC; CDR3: CASSLYGRTYNEQFF
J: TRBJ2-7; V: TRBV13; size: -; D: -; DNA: TGTGCCAGCAGTCCCAGGGAGCGGCCTCCAGGGTCGTACGAGCAGTACTTC; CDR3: CASSPRERPPGSYEQYF
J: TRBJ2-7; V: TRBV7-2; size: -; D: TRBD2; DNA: TGTGCCAGTGCTAGCGTCGCGGGAGGGTCCTACGAGCAGTACTTC; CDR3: CASASVAGGSYEQYF
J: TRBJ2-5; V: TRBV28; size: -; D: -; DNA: TGTGCCAGCAGTTTGCGACAACCCTATCTGGAGACCCAGTACTTC; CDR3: CASSLRQPYLETQYF
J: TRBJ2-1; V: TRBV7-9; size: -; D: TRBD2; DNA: TGTGCCAGCAGCCCTGGACTAGACTACAATGAGCAGTTCTTC; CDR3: CASSPGLDYNEQFF
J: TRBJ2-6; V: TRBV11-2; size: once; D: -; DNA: TGTGCCAGCAGCTTATGGCATAGGGCCAACGTCCTGACTTTC; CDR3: CASSLWHRANVLTF
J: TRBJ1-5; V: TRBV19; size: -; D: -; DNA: TGTGCCAGTAGAAAGCCCGACAGGAGCAATCAGCCCCAGCATTTT; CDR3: CASRKPDRSNQPQHF
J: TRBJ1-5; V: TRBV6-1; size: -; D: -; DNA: TGTGCCAGCAGCGCAGGATCCGGGGGTGGTCAGCCCCAGCATTTT; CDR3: CASSAGSGGGQPQHF
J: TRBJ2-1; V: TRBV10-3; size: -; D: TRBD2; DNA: TGTGCCATCGAGGCTAGCGGGATCAATGAGCAGTTCTTC; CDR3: CAIEASGINEQFF
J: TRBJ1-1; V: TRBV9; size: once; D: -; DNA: TGTGCCAGCAGCGCCCGGGACGGTGAAGGGACTGAAGCTTTCTTT; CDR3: CASSARDGEGTEAFF
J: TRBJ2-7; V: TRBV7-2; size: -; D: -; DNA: TGTGCCAGCAGCTTAGGGGCTCCCCCGGGACGGATCTCCTACGAGCAGTACTTC; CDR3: CASSLGAPPGRISYEQYF
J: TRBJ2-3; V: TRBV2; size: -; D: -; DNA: TGTGCCAGCAAGGGAACTAGCACAGATACGCAGTATTTT; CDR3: CASKGTSTDTQYF
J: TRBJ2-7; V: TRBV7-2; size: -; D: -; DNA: TGTGCCAGCAGCTGGCCCTCCCGGGTAGGAAGCTCCTACGAGCAGTACTTC; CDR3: CASSWPSRVGSSYEQYF
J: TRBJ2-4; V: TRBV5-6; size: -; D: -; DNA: TGTGCCAGCAGCTCATACGACAGTAGGCTAGCCAAAAACATTCAGTACTTC; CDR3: CASSSYDSRLAKNIQYF
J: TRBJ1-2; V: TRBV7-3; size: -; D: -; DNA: TGTGCCAGCAGCTCTACAGGGATGGAGGGCTACACCTTC; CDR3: CASSSTGMEGYTF
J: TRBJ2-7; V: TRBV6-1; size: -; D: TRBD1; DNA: TGTGCCAGCAGATGGACAGGGGAGTCCTACGAGCAGTACTTC; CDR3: CASRWTGESYEQYF
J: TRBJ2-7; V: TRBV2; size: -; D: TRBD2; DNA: TGTGCCAGCACCAAGCGCGGGAGCGACATCTCCTACGAGCAGTACTTC; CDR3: CASTKRGSDISYEQYF
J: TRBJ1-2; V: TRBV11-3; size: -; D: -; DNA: TGTGCCAGCGGAGAACCCGGGACATCACCCCTCGGCTACACCTTC; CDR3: CASGEPGTSPLGYTF
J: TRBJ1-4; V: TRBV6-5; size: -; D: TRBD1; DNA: TGTGCCAGCAGTTACGGACAGGGGGCAGGTTCTGAAAAACTGTTTTTT; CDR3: CASSYGQGAGSEKLFF
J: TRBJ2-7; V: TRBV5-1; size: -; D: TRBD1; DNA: TGCGCCAGCAGCCAAGGGGGCTGGGAGCAGTACTTC; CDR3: CASSQGGWEQYF
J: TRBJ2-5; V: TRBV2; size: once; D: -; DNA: TGTGCCACGGGCCAGGTCCAAGAGACCCAGTACTTC; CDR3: CATGQVQETQYF
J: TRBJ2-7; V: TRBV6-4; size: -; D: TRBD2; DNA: TGTGCCAGCATAGCGGGAGCTTACGAGCAGTACTTC; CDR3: CASIAGAYEQYF
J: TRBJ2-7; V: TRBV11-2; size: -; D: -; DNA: TGTGCCAGCAGCTTTGGACAGAAGTCCTACGAGCAGTACTTC; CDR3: CASSFGQKSYEQYF
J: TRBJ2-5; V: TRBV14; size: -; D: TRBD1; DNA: TGTGCCAGCAGTTTCGGACAGGCCCGGGGGACCCAGTACTTC; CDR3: CASSFGQARGTQYF
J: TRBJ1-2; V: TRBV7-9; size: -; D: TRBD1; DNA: TGTGCCAGCAGCACGGGGACAGGGGGAGGCTACACCTTC; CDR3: CASSTGTGGGYTF
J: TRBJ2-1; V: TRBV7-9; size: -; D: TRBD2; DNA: TGTGCCAGCAGCTTAATCGGGACTAGCGGGATGGGTGAGCAGTTCTTC; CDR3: CASSLIGTSGMGEQFF
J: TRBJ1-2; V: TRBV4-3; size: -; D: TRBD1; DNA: TGCGCCAGCAGCCAACCCTCGAGGACAGGGGGGGATGGCTACACCTTC; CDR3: CASSQPSRTGGDGYTF
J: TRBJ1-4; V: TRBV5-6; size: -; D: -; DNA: TGTGCCAGCAGCTTCCGGGCCCCCAAAAATGAAAAACTGTTTTTT; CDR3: CASSFRAPKNEKLFF
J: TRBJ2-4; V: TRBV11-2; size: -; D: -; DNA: TGTGCCAGCAGCTTAGTCGGGGGACTAGCCAAAAACATTCAGTACTTC; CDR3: CASSLVGGLAKNIQYF
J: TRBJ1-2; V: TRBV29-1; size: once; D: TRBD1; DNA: TGCAGCGTTGCCGTACAGGGGGACTATGGCTACACCTTC; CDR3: CSVAVQGDYGYTF
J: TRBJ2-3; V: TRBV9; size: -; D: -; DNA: TGTGCCAGCAGCGTACTAGTTCTCAACACAGATACGCAGTATTTT; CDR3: CASSVLVLNTDTQYF
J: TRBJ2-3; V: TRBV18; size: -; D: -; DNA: TGTGCCAGCTCACCAAGGACTCGCACAGATACGCAGTATTTT; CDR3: CASSPRTRTDTQYF
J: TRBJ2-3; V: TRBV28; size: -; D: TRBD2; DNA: TGTGCCAGTACGGGAGGGCCAAATACGCAGTATTTT; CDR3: CASTGGPNTQYF
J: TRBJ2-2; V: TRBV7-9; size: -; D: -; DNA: TGTGCCAGCACCAAACCCACAGAGAAGAACACCGGGGAGCTGTTTTTT; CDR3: CASTKPTEKNTGELFF
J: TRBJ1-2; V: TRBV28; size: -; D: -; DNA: TGTGCCAGCGGGGGGCCCAAACCTCATGGCTACACCTTC; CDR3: CASGGPKPHGYTF
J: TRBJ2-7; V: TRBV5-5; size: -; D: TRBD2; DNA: TGTGCCAGCAGCTTGTTAACGGGGGGCTACGAGCAGTACTTC; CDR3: CASSLLTGGYEQYF
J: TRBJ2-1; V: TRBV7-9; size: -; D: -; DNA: TGTGCCAGCAGCCCAGTCGGAGGGCCCTACAATGAGCAGTTCTTC; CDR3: CASSPVGGPYNEQFF
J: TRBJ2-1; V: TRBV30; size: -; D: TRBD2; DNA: TGTGCCTGTGGGTGGACTAGCGCATACAATGAGCAGTTCTTC; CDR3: CACGWTSAYNEQFF
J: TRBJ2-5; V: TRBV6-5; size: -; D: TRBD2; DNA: TGTGCCAGCAGCCAGATAGCGGGAGGATCAGAGACCCAGTACTTC; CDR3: CASSQIAGGSETQYF
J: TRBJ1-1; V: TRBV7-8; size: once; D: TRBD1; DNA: TGTGCCAGCGGGAACAGGGGGACGACTGAAGCTTTCTTT; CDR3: CASGNRGTTEAFF
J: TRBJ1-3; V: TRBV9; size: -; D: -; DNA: TGTGCCAGCAGCCAAGGGCCTGCTGGAAACACCATATATTTT; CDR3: CASSQGPAGNTIYF